A single sample gave rise to the 8 T cell receptor beta chains below, sequenced in a study of early T cells in non-severe SARS-CoV-2 infection. TCRdb fed the 5' RACE reads into MiXCR, producing one record per CDR3 protein. The sample consists of roughly 52,000 distinct CDR3 sequences, under 8% of them appearing once. Sequenced here: whole blood, sampled at baseline. The receptors were sampled from an adult who was a healthcare worker with PCR-confirmed SARS-CoV-2 infection or an uninfected control (not recorded which).

This clonotype came up a few times. The chain combines TRBV20-1 with TRBJ2-5; maybe TRBD2 (6 bases). The CDR3 length is 16 residues. Per the germline V gene, CDR1 is DFQATT and CDR2 is SNEGSKA (reference sequence). V was pared by 3 bases and J by 1 base, with 18 bases between. CDR3 loop: CSARVVGGWSQETQYF. The CDR3 nucleotides are TGCAGTGCTAGGGTGGTCGGGGGTTGGTCCCAAGAGACCCAGTACTTC.

Ten or more counts support this clonotype. The chain couples TRBV12-3 or TRBV12-4 to TRBJ1-5; perhaps TRBD1 as D (5 bases). Trimming left V 3 bases short and J 2 bases short, with 11 bases between. The CDR3 runs to 15 residues. The CDR3 DNA reads TGTGCCAGCAGTTTCCAGGGAGGGGGCAATCAGCCCCAGCATTTT. This gives the protein CASSFQGGGNQPQHF.

In nucleotides, the CDR3 is TGTGCCAGTAGTATAGTATCCTTATGGGGCAATCAGCCCCAGCATTTT. Its translation: CASSIVSLWGNQPQHF. The chain uses TRBV19 and TRBJ1-5; the D is unclear. The V gene's germline CDR1 is LNHDA and CDR2 SQIVND (reference sequence). V was clipped by 1 base and J by 2 bases, with 12 bases between them. This CDR3 spans 16 amino acids.

This clonotype occurred many times. The chain employs TRBV20-1 and TRBJ1-2; D is undetermined. V lost 3 bases, J lost 4 bases, and 21 bases lay in between. CDR1 DFQATT and CDR2 SNEGSKA come from the germline V gene (reference sequence). The CDR3 has 16 residues. The CDR3 coding sequence is TGCAGTGCTAGCAACAGTAAGGTCTTAAGCGGCTATGGCTACACCTTC. Its protein product is CSASNSKVLSGYGYTF.

The table lists this clonotype with many counts. The chain has TRBV5-5 and TRBJ1-2, with D hard to call. The germline gives CDR1 SGHKS, CDR2 YYEKEE (reference sequence). Trimming removed 4 bases from V and 2 bases from J, with 21 bases in between. This CDR3 contains 17 residues. CDR3 residues: CASSPNLFMSENYGYTF. DNA for the CDR3: TGTGCCAGCAGCCCCAACCTCTTTATGTCGGAGAACTATGGCTACACCTTC.

This clonotype has at least ten counts. The rearrangement uses TRBV6-5 and TRBJ1-5, with no clear D. There are 15 residues in the CDR3. The germline CDR1 and CDR2 sequences are MNHEY and SVGAGI. V was shortened by 0 bases and J by 0 bases, with 6 bases between the two germline ends. The CDR3 here is CASSYSRNSNQPQHF. CDR3 DNA: TGTGCCAGCAGTTACTCCAGGAATAGCAATCAGCCCCAGCATTTT.

This clonotype was seen ten or more times. V gene TRBV11-2 combines with J gene TRBJ1-2; maybe TRBD1 (6 bases). Germline V CDR1 and CDR2: SGHAT, FQNNGV. V gave up 0 bases and J gave up 5 bases, with 10 bases separating them. There are 14 residues in the CDR3. The CDR3 protein is CASSLERTAYGYTF. The CDR3 nucleotides read TGTGCCAGCAGCTTAGAGCGGACAGCTTATGGCTACACCTTC.

This clonotype was seen at least ten times. This sequence joins TRBV7-2 and TRBJ1-4; tentatively, D is TRBD1 (5 bases). In germline, CDR1 is SGHTA, CDR2 FQGNSA. This CDR3 is built from 13 residues. Between the trimmed V and J ends, which lost 3 bases and 7 bases, there was a span of 9 bases. The CDR3 here is CASSFDSLEKLFF. In DNA, the CDR3 is TGTGCCAGCAGCTTCGACAGCCTTGAAAAACTGTTTTTT.